The 28 T cell receptor beta chains below come from one sample, sequenced in a study of human T cells and chemical hapten exposure. MiXCR, run by TCRdb on the RACE reads, gives a single entry per CDR3 protein. The table lists roughly 380,000 distinct CDR3 sequences, 4% to 5.5% of them singletons. Sample time point: patch test 1, 2 weeks after DPC sensitization. Treatment of the sample: therapeutic diphenylcyclopropenone sensitization with weekly scalp DPC. This material consisted of whole blood, taken in connection with sensitization to the hapten diphenylcyclopropenone (DPC). These receptors all stem from a woman between 50 and 59 years old with alopecia areata. Some clones in this sample may be carry-over from other donors' samples.

This chain links TRBV4-1 with TRBJ2-3; D unresolved. This CDR3 is 15 amino acids long. The germline gives CDR1 MGHRA, CDR2 YSYEKL. The V end was cut by 1 base, the J end by 2 bases, with 10 bases between. The CDR3 spells CASSQGRGPTDTQYF. CDR3 coding DNA: TGCGCCAGCAGCCAAGGACGAGGTCCCACAGATACGCAGTATTTT.

Many counts were recorded for this clonotype. The gene calls are TRBV3-1 and TRBJ2-5; TRBD2 matches 13 bases. V trimming: 4 bases; J trimming: 5 bases; junction bases outside the gene matches: 13. The CDR3 is made up of 18 amino acids. CDR1 is LGHDT, CDR2 YNNKEL, per germline (reference sequence). CDR3 amino acids: CASSPGGRTSGRSETQYF. The CDR3 DNA is TGTGCCAGCAGCCCAGGCGGACGGACTAGCGGGAGAAGTGAGACCCAGTACTTC.

The chain links TRBV6-5 to TRBJ1-3; 8 nucleotides align to TRBD1. The CDR3 length is 15 residues. V dropped 7 bases and J dropped 3; count of bases not matched to a gene: 8. Germline V gene lookup returns CDR1 MNHEY and CDR2 SVGAGI. CDR3 DNA: TGTGCCAGCACTCTCACAGGGGGAGGTGGAAACACCATATATTTT. It translates to CASTLTGGGGNTIYF.

This clonotype appeared many times. The rearrangement joins TRBV27 to TRBJ2-1; tentatively, D is TRBD1 or TRBD2 (5 bases each). The V end was cut by 5 bases, the J end by 6 bases, with 14 bases between. The CDR3 contains 14 residues. From germline, CDR1 is MNHEY and CDR2 SMNVEV (reference sequence). The CDR3 here is CASSPGTASNEQFF. The CDR3, as DNA: TGTGCCAGCAGTCCGGGGACCGCTTCCAATGAGCAGTTCTTC.

In this sample, this clonotype turned up many times. The J gene is TRBJ2-6, the V gene TRBV13, with 11 bases that match TRBD2. This CDR3 is built from 18 residues. Germline values: CDR1 PRHDT, CDR2 FYEKMQ (reference sequence). V lost 4 bases, J lost 4 bases, and 9 bases stayed unmatched. CDR3 sequence reads: CASSSGLAGPSGANVLTF. DNA of the CDR3: TGTGCCAGCAGCTCAGGACTAGCGGGCCCTTCCGGGGCCAACGTCCTGACTTTC. The complete variable domain, with remaining parts taken from reference TRBV13 and TRBJ2-6, reads AAGVIQSPRHLIKEKRETATLKCYPIPRHDTVYWYQQGPGQDPQFLISFYEKMQSDKGSIPDRFSAQQFSDYHSELNMSSLELGDSALYFCASSSGLAGPSGANVLTFGAGSRLTVL.

This clonotype was observed at least ten times. The rearrangement uses TRBV6-5 and TRBJ1-5, with D perhaps matching TRBD1 (5 bases). This CDR3 comprises 14 residues. V lost 5 bases and J 4 bases, leaving 12 bases between the germline ends. Per germline, CDR1 MNHEY and CDR2 SVGAGI. This CDR3 is CASSPTADNQPQHF. CDR3 nucleotides: TGTGCCAGCAGTCCGACAGCGGATAATCAGCCCCAGCATTTT.

At least ten counts were recorded for this clonotype. In nucleotides, the CDR3 is TGTGCCAGCTCAAGGGACTATCTCGAGACCCAGTACTTC. This encodes CASSRDYLETQYF. V gene TRBV18 combines with J gene TRBJ2-5; 7 positions agree with TRBD2. Looked up from germline, CDR1 is KGHSH and CDR2 is LQKENI. The junction had 5 bases not matched to a gene; V was cut back by 5 bases and J by 5 bases. This CDR3 has 13 amino acids.

This clonotype occurred many times. V and J are TRBV6-5 and TRBJ2-3; D remains ambiguous. Deletions cut 0 bases from V and 0 bases from J, with 7 bases between. Per germline, CDR1 MNHEY and CDR2 SVGAGI. CDR3 length: 15 residues. The chain's CDR3 is CASSYSITSTDTQYF. CDR3 nucleotides: TGTGCCAGCAGTTACTCGATTACTAGCACAGATACGCAGTATTTT.

Points on this clonotype: A much larger clone is a single base away; this may be a read error. The chain has TRBV4-2 and TRBJ2-7; no clear D. The V end was cut by 4 bases, the J end by 3 bases, with 16 bases between. Germline V gene lookup returns CDR1 LGHNA and CDR2 YNFKEQ. CDR3 length equals 15 residues. DNA for the CDR3: TGTGCCAGCAGCCCCAATATGGTTGCCTACTACGAGCAGTACTTC. Protein sequence: CASSPNMVAYYEQYF.

This clonotype came up many times. This chain uses TRBV6-2 or TRBV6-3 with TRBJ1-6; a weak D match, TRBD1 (5 bases). This CDR3 is 17 amino acids long. Trimming removed 2 bases at V and 7 bases at J, with 18 bases between. Germline V lookup: CDR1 MNHEY, CDR2 SVGEGT. The CDR3 DNA reads as TGTGCCAGCAGTTACCGCGGGCCAGGGAGGGGAAATTCACCCCTCCACTTT. It yields the protein CASSYRGPGRGNSPLHF.

This clonotype was counted at least ten times. This chain uses TRBV7-9 with TRBJ2-7; maybe TRBD1 (6 bases). Germline V gives CDR1 SEHNR, CDR2 FQNEAQ (reference sequence). V lost 5 bases and J 6 bases, leaving 17 bases between the germline ends. The CDR3 sequence is 14 residues long. The CDR3 loop reads CASSPGAGSFEQYF. DNA for the CDR3: TGTGCCAGCAGCCCAGGGGCAGGTAGTTTCGAGCAGTACTTC.

V gene TRBV27 combines with J gene TRBJ2-5; tentative D call: TRBD1 (5 bases). The germline gives CDR1 MNHEY, CDR2 SMNVEV (reference sequence). V was pared by 3 bases and J by 4 bases, with 15 bases between. The CDR3 length is 15 residues. The CDR3: CASSLLKTVPETQYF. The CDR3 DNA sequence: TGTGCCAGCAGTTTGCTCAAGACAGTTCCAGAGACCCAGTACTTC.

There are many counts of this clonotype. The J gene is TRBJ2-2, the V gene TRBV11-2; tentatively, D is TRBD2 (6 bases). The ends were cut back, 2 bases at V and 4 bases at J, with 8 bases in the middle. The germline gives CDR1 SGHAT, CDR2 FQNNGV. The CDR3 has 14 amino acids. The CDR3: CASSLRGATGELFF. The CDR3 DNA is TGTGCCAGCAGCTTACGCGGGGCCACCGGGGAGCTGTTTTTT.

This clonotype was recorded a few times. J is TRBJ2-5 and V is TRBV6-1; D gene unclear. With 2 bases removed from V and 0 bases from J, the gap between germline ends came to 7 bases. The germline CDR1 and CDR2 sequences are MNHNS and SASEGT. The CDR3 covers 14 residues. The CDR3 here is CASSEFPYQETQYF. The DNA of the CDR3 is TGTGCCAGCAGTGAATTCCCGTACCAAGAGACCCAGTACTTC.

This clonotype was seen at least ten times. The chain carries TRBV11-1 and TRBJ1-1; TRBD1 agrees at 10 bases. V was clipped by 2 bases and J by 1 base; unmatched bases: 4. Germline V gives CDR1 SGHAT, CDR2 FQDESV (reference sequence). CDR3 length: 16 amino acids. The CDR3 bases are TGTGCCAGCAGCTTAAGGGACAGGGGACCGAACACTGAAGCTTTCTTT. This sequence encodes CASSLRDRGPNTEAFF.

This clonotype was recorded many times. This chain links TRBV30 with TRBJ2-5; D perhaps matches TRBD1 (6 bases). Trimming left V 3 bases short and J 1 base short, with 12 bases between. Germline V gene sequence: CDR1 GTSNPN, CDR2 SVGIG (reference sequence). The CDR3 spans 14 residues. CDR3 amino acids: CAWSKTGTQETQYF. DNA of the CDR3: TGTGCCTGGAGCAAAACAGGGACCCAAGAGACCCAGTACTTC.

This clonotype was recorded at least ten times. V and J are TRBV12-3 or TRBV12-4 and TRBJ1-6, with 9 bases fitting TRBD1. The CDR3 runs 14 residues. V lost 4 bases and J lost 8; bases outside the gene matches: 3. The CDR3 sequence: CASSSGQGDSPLHF. DNA of the CDR3: TGTGCCAGCAGTTCGGGACAGGGCGATTCACCCCTCCACTTT.

In its sample, this clonotype was seen many times. The J gene is TRBJ2-6, the V gene TRBV19; D possibly corresponds to TRBD2 (5 bases). Trimming removed 1 base from V and 3 bases from J, with 13 bases in between. Germline lookup yields CDR1 LNHDA and CDR2 SQIVND (reference sequence). This CDR3 region has 17 residues. The CDR3: CASSIVEGRFGANVLTF. Here the CDR3 DNA reads TGTGCCAGTAGTATAGTTGAGGGCCGGTTTGGGGCCAACGTCCTGACTTTC.

This clonotype turned up a few times. The chain couples TRBV29-1 to TRBJ2-7, with TRBD1 matching over 10 bases. J lost 6 bases, V lost 3 bases, and 5 bases had no gene match. Germline V gene sequence: CDR1 SQVTM, CDR2 ANQGSEA. The CDR3 is 13 amino acids. The CDR3: CSVDRTGGSEQYF. The CDR3 DNA reads as TGCAGCGTTGACCGGACAGGGGGAAGCGAGCAGTACTTC.

This clonotype turned up a few times. This rearrangement joins TRBV2 to TRBJ1-1, with D possibly being TRBD1 (5 bases). Germline CDR1 SNHLY, CDR2 FYNNEI. CDR3 length: 12 amino acids. Trimming left V 7 bases short and J 3 bases short, with 9 bases between. CDR3 residues: CASNGADTEAFF. In DNA, the CDR3 is TGTGCCAGCAATGGGGCAGACACTGAAGCTTTCTTT.

CDR3 in amino acids: CASSSRRVGSSNQPQHF. The CDR3 region has the DNA TGTGCCAGCAGTTCCCGACGGGTCGGTTCGAGCAATCAGCCCCAGCATTTT. The rearrangement joins TRBV12-3 or TRBV12-4 to TRBJ1-5; the D is unclear. Trimming left V 4 bases short and J 1 base short, with 17 bases between. CDR3 length: 17 amino acids.

This clonotype has ten or more counts. The chain recombines TRBV6-1 with TRBJ1-6, with 10 nucleotides matching TRBD1. The CDR3 runs to 14 residues. With 11 bases clipped from V and 9 bases from J, the junction kept 10 bases outside the gene matches. CDR1 and CDR2 (germline): MNHNS, SASEGT. For the CDR3, the DNA is TGTGCCGGAACTGCGGGACAGGGGTTTTCACCCCTCCACTTT. Translation gives CAGTAGQGFSPLHF.

This clonotype was recorded many times. The V and J genes are TRBV2 and TRBJ1-4, with a weak D call TRBD1 (6 bases). The CDR3 is 15 amino acids. Germline assignment: CDR1 SNHLY and CDR2 FYNNEI. With 6 bases removed from V and 1 base from J, the gap between germline ends came to 12 bases. CDR3 amino acids: CASRAPTGTNEKLFF. DNA of the CDR3: TGTGCCAGCAGAGCCCCGACAGGAACTAATGAAAAACTGTTTTTT.

The chain carries TRBV5-1 and TRBJ2-7, with 12 nucleotides matching TRBD2. Per the germline V gene, CDR1 is SGHRS and CDR2 is YFSETQ. The junction had 1 base not matched to a gene; V was cut back by 7 bases and J by 2 bases. This CDR3 is 13 amino acids long. CDR3 bases: TGCGCCAGCGGACTAGCGGGAACCTACGAGCAGTACTTC. Translated: CASGLAGTYEQYF.

Many counts were recorded for this clonotype. The CDR3 loop reads CASSLVSGGSYNEQFF. The CDR3 nucleotides read TGCGCCAGCAGCTTGGTGTCAGGGGGCTCCTACAATGAGCAGTTCTTC. This chain joins TRBV5-1 and TRBJ2-1, with 7 nucleotides matching TRBD1. The germline gives CDR1 SGHRS, CDR2 YFSETQ. The J segment lost 0 bases and the V segment lost 0 bases, leaving 3 bases of the junction unmatched. CDR3 length equals 16 residues.

The table lists this clonotype with a few counts. The V call is TRBV28, the J call TRBJ2-7, with 10 positions matching TRBD2. The CDR3 extends over 13 amino acids. Germline CDR1 and CDR2: MDHEN and SYDVKM. V lost 7 bases, J lost 6 bases, and 6 bases stayed unmatched. Here the CDR3 reads CASTAGGGSEQYF. The CDR3 DNA reads as TGTGCCAGCACAGCGGGAGGGGGTAGCGAGCAGTACTTC.

This clonotype has a count of ten or more. The chain links TRBV7-2 to TRBJ1-1, with D possibly TRBD1 on 5 matching bases. The CDR3 is 14 amino acids. Germline CDR1 reads SGHTA; CDR2 reads FQGNSA. V dropped 6 bases and J dropped 0 bases, with 11 bases sitting between them. The CDR3 region is CASRGGGMNTEAFF. The CDR3 nucleotides are TGTGCCAGCAGGGGGGGAGGCATGAACACTGAAGCTTTCTTT.

The J gene is TRBJ2-7, the V gene TRBV7-6; D possibly corresponds to TRBD1 (5 bases). Trimming shortened V by 5 bases and J by 0 bases, and 11 bases separated the two germline ends. This CDR3 spans 14 amino acids. Germline-derived CDR1 and CDR2 are SGHVS and FNYEAQ. CDR3 protein: CASSPRQYSYEQYF. In nucleotides, the CDR3 is TGTGCCAGCAGCCCCAGACAGTACTCCTACGAGCAGTACTTC.